This TCR beta chain was sequenced for a study of sequential checkpoint blockade in melanoma (dated by TCRdb to about 2019). About the investigation overall: Using 1:1 randomization, the trial assigned patients either to first-line nivolumab followed by ipilimumab (arm A) or to ipilimumab followed by nivolumab (arm B). Maintenance nivolumab was given following each of the two trial sequences. The full study reports these points: The model for predicting response that combines TCR metrics with mutation burden needs to be validated in larger, independent patient cohorts.

Notes on this clone: Its specific antigen is unknown. No clone much larger than this one lies a single base away; base qualities are absent.

TCRbeta CDR3 regions were immunosequenced from genomic DNA with the immunoSEQ Assay. Before high-throughput sequencing, genomic DNA was amplified using bias-controlled multiplex PCR. Per the original workflow: To quantify the absolute abundance of each unique TCRbeta CDR3 region, the sequences were collapsed and filtered. Clonality, defined as 1 minus Pielou's evenness, was calculated using only productive rearrangements. Clones with significantly greater frequencies in on-treatment versus baseline samples were identified using a previously published method. This immuneACCESS table, as held by TCRdb, lists in-frame sequences with V and J called but not all clones. Of the missing ones, under half trace to an unresolved V gene in checked studies; the others have no known cause. The V and J calls and clone size come from that table; D and trimming were worked out from the DNA. Across this sample there are 9,500 to 11,000 clones, with around 60% seen only once. Approximately 16% of the sample is held by the ten biggest clonotypes.

From cysteine to phenylalanine, the CDR3 is 16 amino acids long. The kept DNA is CDR3 alone, 48 bases in frame from the first base. V has 6 bases trimmed and J has 0 bases trimmed; junction bases matching no gene number 5. CDR1 and CDR2, per the germline V gene, are SGHDT and YYEEEE. The treatment or condition tag for this specimen amounts to: randomized to nivolumab then ipilimumab (arm A) or the reverse (arm B). Prior DNA-damaging chemotherapy had not been received by any trial patient. A FACS Aria II flow cytometer was used to sort live CD3+CD8+ cells that were negative for CD19 and CD56 from thawed PBMCs. Samples came from patients with melanoma in CheckMate 064, a randomized, open-label phase II trial of sequential checkpoint blockade. Peripheral blood mononuclear cells were collected by leukapheresis, purified using Ficoll-Paque, and frozen in human serum containing about 9.8% DMSO. Purity of sorted blood CD3+CD8+ cells was verified at >95% immediately after sorting, followed by DNA extraction.

The chain couples TRBV5-6 to TRBJ2-2; 10 middle bases align to TRBD1. The specimen was CD8+ T cells sorted from blood (inferred from file names), collected from a patient given nivolumab and ipilimumab in sequence. The source is a human donor with melanoma. The CDR3 protein: CASKETGGSNTGELFF. At the DNA level, the sequence is TGTGCCAGCAAAGAGACAGGGGGCTCGAACACCGGGGAGCTGTTTTTT.